These 4 T cell receptor beta chains were all obtained from the same sample, sequenced in a study of T cells in Graves' hyperthyroidism and ophthalmopathy. Regions amplified from RNA transcripts were the TCR beta CDR3 regions. The HTBI primer set was used in a first-round RT-PCR of the TCR CDR3. TCRdb fed the multiplex PCR reads into MiXCR, producing one record per CDR3 protein. The data contain more than 500,000 distinct CDR3 sequences, less than 15% of them singletons. Sequenced: blood. These receptors came from a woman between 40 and 55 years old with Graves' hyperthyroidism.

A few counts support this clonotype. This sequence joins TRBV10-3 and TRBJ2-1; a possible D gene is TRBD1 (5 bases). V shed 4 bases and J shed 2 bases, with 12 bases lying between them. The CDR3 runs to 15 residues. Germline V gene data show CDR1 as ENHRY and CDR2 as SYGVKD. The CDR3 bases are TGTGCCATCAGTGGGCAGGGCTCAACCTACAATGAGCAGTTCTTC. Protein: CAISGQGSTYNEQFF.

This clonotype was seen many times. The chain recombines TRBV11-2 with TRBJ2-1, with D perhaps given as TRBD1 or TRBD2 (5 bases each). Germline V CDR1 and CDR2: SGHAT, FQNNGV. V lost 0 bases to trimming and J lost 8 bases, with 5 bases between them. The CDR3 runs 12 residues. Here the CDR3 reads CASSLEGDEQFF. For the CDR3, the DNA is TGTGCCAGCAGCTTAGAGGGGGATGAGCAGTTCTTC.

At least ten counts were recorded for this clonotype. V gene TRBV7-8 combines with J gene TRBJ2-5; no definite D call. V was pared by 5 bases and J by 8 bases, with 12 bases between. Per the germline V gene, CDR1 is SGHVS and CDR2 is FQNEAQ. The CDR3 sequence is 12 residues long. The CDR3 DNA follows: TGTGCCAGCAGCCCGGAAAAGGCAACCCAGTACTTC. Protein product: CASSPEKATQYF.

In its sample, this clonotype was seen many times. The rearrangement joins TRBV7-2 to TRBJ1-6; 9 bases line up with TRBD1. Trimming removed 5 bases from V and 11 bases from J; junction bases left unmatched: 10. There are 15 residues in the CDR3. Germline-derived CDR1 and CDR2 are SGHTA and FQGNSA. The CDR3 region is CASSTITGGAAPLHF. CDR3 bases: TGTGCCAGCAGCACGATCACAGGGGGCGCGGCACCCCTCCACTTT. The variable domain in full, with the rest retrieved from reference TRBV7-2 and TRBJ1-6, is GAGVSQSPSNKVTEKGKDVELRCDPISGHTALYWYRQSLGQGLEFLIYFQGNSAPDKSGLPSDRFSAERTGGSVSTLTIQRTQQEDSAVYLCASSTITGGAAPLHFGNGTRLTVT.